The TCR beta chain described here comes from a study of cytomegalovirus exposure and HLA in healthy donors listed by TCRdb under 2017. Regarding the complete study: An earlier analysis of approximately 550 of the donors reported about 290 Gb of sequence data and 117 million unique TCR beta sequences from some 180 million T cells. A later genetic analysis used genome-wide SNP genotypes for about 60% of the roughly 700 donors, treating that subset as a discovery cohort. An early release covering over 500 HLA-typed donors comprised about 300 gigabases of sequencing data and 85 million to 100 million unique TCR sequences. Alongside the repertoire data, information on donor age, sex, ethnicity and CMV serostatus was compiled. The number of donors typed differed by locus, with about 620-630 for A, B, C, DRB1 and DQB1, roughly 550 for DQA1, about 610 for DPA1, and approximately 470 for DPB1. Rather than using new phenotypic data, the later analysis identified candidate immune exposures from TCR beta sequences and from how often those sequences occurred across donors. Every discovery cohort repertoire had been produced on one sequencing platform. The study combined high-throughput TCR immunosequencing, statistical association of individual TCRs with disease status, and machine learning to predict cytomegalovirus infection status. An earlier analysis of roughly 600 of the donors used high-throughput TCR beta sequencing to judge whether each TCR beta V gene segment behaved as functional or pseudogenic. Among a few hundred genotyped donors of the cohort, an average of about 240,000 unique TCR beta nucleotide sequences were sequenced per donor, about a sixth of them non-productive. A separate validation cohort of roughly 130 different subjects was used in addition to the approximately 670-subject first cohort. HLA typing included class I and class II loci at four-digit resolution. To study patterns of TCR occurrence, a later analysis re-analyzed previously published TCR beta repertoires from hundreds of donors and added high-resolution HLA genotyping. Of the 350 to 450 genotyped donors, more than 75% were placed in the genetic ancestry cluster associated with self-reported Caucasian donors. Using immunosequencing, the study profiled T cell repertoires from approximately 700 subjects and related those repertoires to cytomegalovirus serostatus. The study aimed to test whether signatures of past pathogen exposure could be identified by cataloging public T cell receptors. Several DR-DQ haplotypes were handled as single units for association and clustering, since linkage in the cohort was strong. Results the study describes overall, beyond this receptor: The sequencing pipeline was judged likely to have produced a cluster of highly shared sequence variants as a technical artifact. A few of the identified cytomegalovirus-associated TCR beta chains were confirmed in vitro to be specific for cytomegalovirus antigens. Seventeen rarely observed V segments, including chromosome 9 orphons, were excluded from the earlier analysis of approximately 600 of the donors because counts were too low. According to the authors, the approach could potentially be generalized to other disease states and immunological phenotypes. A later analysis found that most CMV-associated TCR beta chains appeared HLA-restricted, with HLA associations seemingly driven largely by CMV exposure. Most TCR sequences were observed very rarely across donors, whereas some public TCRs were present in many individuals. In a later analysis, 15,000 to 20,000 TCR beta sequences were associated with specific HLA alleles at a false discovery rate of 0.05. In the study, 150 to 200 TCR beta chains were listed as associated with cytomegalovirus. The classifier was reported to diagnose cytomegalovirus status with high specificity and sensitivity in both the original and validation cohorts. The presence/absence analyses assumed that sequencing depth was roughly uniform across donors, and that assumption may not be true. According to a later analysis, parvovirus B19, influenza, CMV and Epstein-Barr virus appeared linked to several top co-occurrence clusters. A further reported finding was that TCR beta sequences accurately predicted the HLA-A and HLA-B alleles for most subjects in the first cohort. Broadly in line with IMGT annotations, most TCR beta V segments showed up in productive rearrangements about 87% or about 30% of the time in an earlier analysis of 587 of the donors. Linkage disequilibrium might explain the correlated functional status among segregating V segments, but an unknown experimental factor could not be ruled out. When HLA alleles, especially DR and DQ, strongly co-occurred, TCR associations were difficult to assign to individual alleles. A later analysis found that TCR association rates varied across HLA loci, with DRB1 alleles showing the most associated TCRs and HLA-C alleles the fewest. For the cohort, immune exposure information was limited to CMV serostatus. A later analysis found that HLA-associated TCR beta chains were more clonally expanded and had lower generation probabilities than equally common non-associated chains. HLA typing was unavailable for some donors at each locus, so association tests used only the typed subset. V-gene and J-gene trimming of TCR beta chains was associated with a missense DCLRE1C variant in a later genetic analysis, and the association was replicated in an independent cohort. In this cohort, only TCR beta chains were sequenced, and detectable features were limited by the absence of alpha or paired-chain data. A later genetic analysis reported fewer N-insertions in productive TCRs among donors in an Asian-associated ancestry cluster than the approximately 670-donor mean.

In total, roughly 670 healthy bone marrow donors made up the cohort. At the time of sampling, every cohort member was nominally healthy, though immune exposures that went unrecorded were likely present. The donor was CMV seropositive and was included in the group of 250 to 300 seropositive cohort members. A peripheral blood sample was collected from each donor, and TCR beta sequencing was performed on peripheral blood mononuclear cells. The Qiagen DNeasy Blood Extraction Kit was used to extract genomic DNA from the blood cell samples. About this clone: Its antigen is not yet known. No quality values exist for individual bases; no much larger clone is one base distant.

The library was made by the immunoSEQ multiplex PCR assay. For the multiplex PCR, a mixture combining 60 forward primers for TCR Vbeta segments and 13 reverse primers for TCR Jbeta segments was used. Amplification of the CDR3 region of rearranged TCR beta genes was performed with a multiplex PCR assay on genomic DNA. On the Illumina HiSeq System, the amplified TCR beta libraries were sequenced as 87-base-pair reads. The study's own analysis went as follows. Across the 700 or so repertoires, a later analysis counted roughly 77 million unique TCR beta chains, around 11 million of which were shared by at least two donors. A nearest-neighbor algorithm error-corrected the raw reads and collapsed the reads into unique sequences, merging closely related sequences to remove PCR and sequencing errors. Alignment of CDR3 sequences to IMGT reference sequences was used to assign V, D and J gene segments. For a sequence to be retained, a match of at least six nucleotides to both a V gene segment and a J gene segment was required. Rearrangements were classified as productive when the CDR3 lacked stop codons and remained in frame with V and J, and all other rearrangements were classified as non-productive. Following IMGT convention, CDR3 was defined as the stretch from the second conserved V-encoded cysteine to the conserved J-encoded phenylalanine. The earlier analysis of 587 of the donors excluded any sequence lacking an unambiguous match to a single V gene segment. An earlier analysis of 587 of the donors called V segments functional above 56.7% productive rearrangements and segregating when the between-donor standard deviation exceeded 5%. To diagnose cytomegalovirus status from the catalog of TCR beta chain sequences, a statistical classification framework was built. In a later analysis, TCR nucleotide sequences were compared against IMGT/GENE-DB human TR gene sequences so that V and J genes could be assigned. Using the TCRdist pipeline, a later analysis assigned CDR3 sequences along with most-parsimonious VDJ recombination scenarios. In a later analysis, each TCR beta chain was defined by its CDR3 amino acid sequence together with its V-gene family, and reads lacking a unique V-gene family were excluded. A later analysis removed 550 to 700 highly shared, low-generation-probability nucleotide sequences to deal with suspected cross-contamination and a sequencing artifact. A later analysis calculated a clonal expansion index for each public chain from normalized within-repertoire ranks of inferred template counts. A later analysis computed generation probabilities with a VDJ recombination model fitted to out-of-frame rearrangements, and checked the results against IGoR. A later analysis scored TCR-TCR, TCR-HLA and TCR-CMV co-occurrence with hypergeometric tests, applying a repertoire-size bias correction to TCR pairs. False discovery rates were estimated in a later analysis by permuting HLA or CMV assignments 20 times. In a later analysis, co-occurring TCRs were grouped with DBSCAN, and TCRdist sequence similarity was added when clustering was performed within HLA-allele-positive subsets. Repertoires with fewer than 30,000 or more than 120,000 public chains were left out of co-occurrence clustering, as were four to six repertoires with anomalous nucleotide sharing. As stored in TCRdb, this immuneACCESS dataset retains in-frame rearrangements with V and J assigned. A fraction of the clones does not appear; measured against another copy, unresolved V genes explain less than half of the discrepancy, and the remainder lacks a known reason. D and trimming were read from the DNA, whereas the V and J calls and clone size are those reported in that table. For this sample there are over 150,000 clones; roughly 77% appear just once. Roughly 3.5% of the sample is held by the ten biggest clonotypes.

The receptor comes from a man under 40 in good health and CMV-seropositive. The sequenced sample was PBMCs.

In nucleotides, the sequence is TGTGCCAGCAGTGAAGCACAGGGAGTCAATGGCTACACCTTC. Translation gives CASSEAQGVNGYTF. The chain couples TRBV6-1 to TRBJ1-2; a tentative D match to TRBD1 spans 6 bases. Taken from the germline V gene, the CDR1 and CDR2 loops are MNHNS and SASEGT. The CDR3 runs 14 residues from the cysteine to the phenylalanine. Solely the CDR3 DNA is kept, with 42 bases framed from the first base. Trimming removed 0 bases from V and 6 bases from J, leaving 11 bases between the germline ends.